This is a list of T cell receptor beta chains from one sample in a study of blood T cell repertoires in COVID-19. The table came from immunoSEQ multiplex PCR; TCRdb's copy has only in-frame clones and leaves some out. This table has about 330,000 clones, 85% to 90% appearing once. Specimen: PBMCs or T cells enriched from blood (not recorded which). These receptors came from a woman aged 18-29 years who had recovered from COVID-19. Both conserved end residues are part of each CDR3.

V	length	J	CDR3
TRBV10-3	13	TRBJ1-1	CAISNHRNTEAFF
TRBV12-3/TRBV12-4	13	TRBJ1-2	CASSPDSKYGYTF
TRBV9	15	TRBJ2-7	CASSVDSDGYYEQYF
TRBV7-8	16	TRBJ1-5	CASSLGGVGGNQPQHF
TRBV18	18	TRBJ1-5	CASSLRTGERGSNQPQHF
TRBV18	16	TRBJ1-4	CASSPQSPPTNEKLFF
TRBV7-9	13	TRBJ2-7	CASSHKGSYEQYF
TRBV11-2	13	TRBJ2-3	CASSLEGADTQYF
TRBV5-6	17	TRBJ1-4	CASSLSPNRGGDEKLFF
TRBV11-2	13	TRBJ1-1	CASSTQSNTEAFF
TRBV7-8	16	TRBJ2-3	CASSSVGTGATDTQYF
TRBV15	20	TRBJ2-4	CATSIGRDRGTLQAKNIQYF
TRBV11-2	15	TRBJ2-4	CASSSGTGGRYIQYF
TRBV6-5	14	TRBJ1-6	CASSIRGGNSPLHF
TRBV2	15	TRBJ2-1	CASSAGGSSYNEQFF
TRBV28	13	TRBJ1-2	CASRVTGAYGYTF
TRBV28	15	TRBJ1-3	CASSLFQGSGNTIYF
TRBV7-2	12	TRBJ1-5	CASSFPNQPQHF
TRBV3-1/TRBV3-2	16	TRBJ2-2	CASSQVGRGDTGELFF
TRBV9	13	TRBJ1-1	CASSIVGGTEAFF